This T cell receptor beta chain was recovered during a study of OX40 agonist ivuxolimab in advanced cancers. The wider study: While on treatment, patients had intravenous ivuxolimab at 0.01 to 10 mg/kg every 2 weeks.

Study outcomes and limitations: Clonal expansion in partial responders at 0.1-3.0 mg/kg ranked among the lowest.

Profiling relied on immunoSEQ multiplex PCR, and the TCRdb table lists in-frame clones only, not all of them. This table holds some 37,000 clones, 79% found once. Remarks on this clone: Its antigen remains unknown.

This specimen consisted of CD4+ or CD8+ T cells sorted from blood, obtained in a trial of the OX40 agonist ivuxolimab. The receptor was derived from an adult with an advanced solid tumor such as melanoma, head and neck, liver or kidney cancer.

CDR3 DNA: TGCGCCACCATGCCAGGGCAAGCTGGAAACACCATATATTTT. It codes for CATMPGQAGNTIYF. This chain uses TRBV10-2 with TRBJ1-3, with D perhaps TRBD1 (5 bases). There are 14 residues in the CDR3. Trimming removed 10 bases at V and 2 bases at J, with 15 bases between. CDR1 is WSHSY and CDR2 is SAAADI in the germline V gene.